This T cell receptor (beta chain) was retrieved from a study of response to subunit inactivated influenza vaccine. Remarks on this clonotype: Its target is not known.

With 6 bases removed from V and 4 bases from J, the gap between germline ends came to 11 bases. CDR1 and CDR2 from the germline V gene are SGHDN and FVKESK. This CDR3 is 13 amino acids long. In TCRdb, the RT-PCR reads were re-called with MiXCR into one record per CDR3 protein. The table lists 600,000 to 700,000 distinct CDR3 sequences, 14% of them singletons. General study points: Few new T cells, the authors suggested, are recruited by each seasonal influenza vaccination.

The chain carries TRBV14 and TRBJ2-3; D gene unclear. This clonotype was sampled from a man aged 50 to 60 who received an inactivated influenza vaccine. The sequencing used PBMCs from blood, collected around 14 days before vaccination. CDR3 nucleotides: TGTGCCAGCAGTACACACGTTGCAGATACGCAGTATTTT. Protein sequence: CASSTHVADTQYF.